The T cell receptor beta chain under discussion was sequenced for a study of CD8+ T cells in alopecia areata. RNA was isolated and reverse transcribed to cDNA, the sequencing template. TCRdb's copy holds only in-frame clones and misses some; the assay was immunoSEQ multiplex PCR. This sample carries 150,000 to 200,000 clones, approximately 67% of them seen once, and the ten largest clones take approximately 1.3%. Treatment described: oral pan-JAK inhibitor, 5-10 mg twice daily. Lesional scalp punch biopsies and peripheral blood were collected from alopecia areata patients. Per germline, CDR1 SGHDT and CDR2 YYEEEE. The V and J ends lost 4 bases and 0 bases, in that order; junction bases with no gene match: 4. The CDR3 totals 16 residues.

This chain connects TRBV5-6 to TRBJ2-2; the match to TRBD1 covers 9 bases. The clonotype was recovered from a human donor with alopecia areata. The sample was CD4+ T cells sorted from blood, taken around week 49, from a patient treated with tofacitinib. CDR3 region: CASSRGDRANTGELFF. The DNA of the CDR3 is TGTGCCAGCAGCCGAGGGGACAGGGCGAACACCGGGGAGCTGTTTTTT.